This TCR beta chain was captured by sequencing in a study of blood T cell repertoires in COVID-19. Overall study context: There were acute and convalescent COVID-19 samples, and they came from the United States, Italy and Spain.

V lost 1 base to trimming and J lost 7 bases, with 11 bases between them. Germline-derived CDR1 and CDR2 are SNHLY and FYNNEI. This CDR3 is 14 amino acids long. As handled by the study authors: Scientists estimated how many nucleated cells there were by amplifying reference gene primers. Sequenced by immunoSEQ multiplex PCR; TCRdb stores in-frame clones only, minus some. That table furnishes V, J and clone size, whereas the DNA furnished D and trimming. This table holds roughly 34,000 clones, 60% to 80% found once. The TCR comes from a human donor in a cohort sampled during active COVID-19. Sequencing was carried out using peripheral blood. The V gene is TRBV2, the J gene TRBJ1-5; tentatively, D is TRBD1 (5 bases). CDR3 sequence reads: CASSEERGNQPQHF. The CDR3, as DNA: TGTGCCAGCAGTGAAGAACGGGGGAACCAGCCCCAGCATTTT. Full variable domain (missing parts from reference TRBV2 and TRBJ1-5): EPEVTQTPSHQVTQMGQEVILRCVPISNHLYFYWYRQILGQKVEFLVSFYNNEISEKSEIFDDQFSVERPDGSNFTLKIRSTKLEDSAMYFCASSEERGNQPQHFGDGTRLSIL.